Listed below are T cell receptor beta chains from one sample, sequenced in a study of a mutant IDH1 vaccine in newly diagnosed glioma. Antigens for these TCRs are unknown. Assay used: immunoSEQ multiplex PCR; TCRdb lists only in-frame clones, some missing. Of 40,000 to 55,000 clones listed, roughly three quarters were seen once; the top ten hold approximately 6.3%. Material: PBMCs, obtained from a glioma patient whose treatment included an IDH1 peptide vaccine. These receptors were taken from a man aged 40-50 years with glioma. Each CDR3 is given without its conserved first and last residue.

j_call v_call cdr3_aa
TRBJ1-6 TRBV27 ASSLLGHPPLH
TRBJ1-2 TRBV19 ASSMDREIYGYT
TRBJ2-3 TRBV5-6 ASSLVSVRRRADTQY
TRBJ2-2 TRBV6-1 ASSTRAANTGELF
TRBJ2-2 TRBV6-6 ASGPTNTGELF
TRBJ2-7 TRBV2 ASRATSGTYEQY
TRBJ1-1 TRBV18 ASSKDRMNTEAF
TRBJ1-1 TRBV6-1 ASRDQGLGTEAF
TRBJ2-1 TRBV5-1 ASSSTGSYNEQF
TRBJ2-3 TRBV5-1 ASSIRADTQY
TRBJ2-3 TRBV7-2 ASNSGTSGGLDTQY
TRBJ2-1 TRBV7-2 ASSLGGGTYNEQF
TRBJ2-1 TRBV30 AWSFYPYSNEQF
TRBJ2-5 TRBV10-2 ASSVLGLQSETQY
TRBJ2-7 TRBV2 ASSRVTSGGTPYEQY
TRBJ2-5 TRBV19 ASSRRNDEETQY
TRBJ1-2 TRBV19 ASRGTGDHYGYT
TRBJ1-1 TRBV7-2 ASSFSSGGSTTEAF
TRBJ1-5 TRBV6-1 ASRKTGSGNQPQH
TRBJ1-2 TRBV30 AWSWDRANYGYT
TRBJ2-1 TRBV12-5 ASGLWGGLYNEQF
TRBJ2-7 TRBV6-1 AHRRQGGEQY
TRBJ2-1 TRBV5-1 ASSGLAVNEQF
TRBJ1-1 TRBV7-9 ASSPDGYTEAF
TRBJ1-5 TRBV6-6 ASKQGAQGQPQH
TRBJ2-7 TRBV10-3 AISRQGSSYEQY
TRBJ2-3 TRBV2 ASGLAGTRTDTQY
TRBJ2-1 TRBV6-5 ASSYETSAYNEQF
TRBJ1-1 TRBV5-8 ASSLYWTALNTEAF
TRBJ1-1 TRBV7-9 ASSLDTGRSS
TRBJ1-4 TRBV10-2 ASSELDRTGELF
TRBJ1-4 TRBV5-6 ASSLSLGTNEKLF
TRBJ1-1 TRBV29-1 SSGTGQVGAEAF
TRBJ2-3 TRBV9 ASSVGADTQY
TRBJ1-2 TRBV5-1 ASSLLDRASDGYT
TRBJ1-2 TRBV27 ASSPRAPYGYT
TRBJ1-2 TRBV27 ASSKIGQGNYGYT
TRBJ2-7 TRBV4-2 ASSRERGGSYEQY
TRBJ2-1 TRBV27 ASSPEAGGLNEQF
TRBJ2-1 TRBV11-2 ASSLTLTADEQF
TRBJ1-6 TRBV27 ASSRQGTHSPLH
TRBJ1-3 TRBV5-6 ASSLQGVGNTIY
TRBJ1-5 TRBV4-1 ASSQGVGRGGQPQH
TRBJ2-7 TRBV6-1 ASTGAAYEQY
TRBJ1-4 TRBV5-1 ASSPGQGEAEELF